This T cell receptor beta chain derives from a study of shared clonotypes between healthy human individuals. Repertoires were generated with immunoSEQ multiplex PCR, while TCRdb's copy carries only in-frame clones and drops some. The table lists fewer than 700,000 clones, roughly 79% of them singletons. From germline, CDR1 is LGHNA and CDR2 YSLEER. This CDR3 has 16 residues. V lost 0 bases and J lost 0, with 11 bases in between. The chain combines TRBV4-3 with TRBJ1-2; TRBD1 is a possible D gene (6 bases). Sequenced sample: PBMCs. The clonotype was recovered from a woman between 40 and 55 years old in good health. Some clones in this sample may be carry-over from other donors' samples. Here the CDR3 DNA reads TGCGCCAGCAGCCAAGATGCGGCAGGGGCTAACTATGGCTACACCTTC. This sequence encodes CASSQDAAGANYGYTF.